The rows below give T cell receptor beta chains drawn from one sample of a study of blood T cell repertoires in COVID-19. This table comes from immunoSEQ multiplex PCR, and its TCRdb copy is limited to in-frame clones, with some not included. This sample carries about 100,000 clones, just under 95% of them seen once, and the ten largest clones take approximately 5.1%. The sample comprised peripheral blood. The receptor set was obtained from a man aged 70 or older with acute or convalescent COVID-19. The CDR3 runs from the conserved cysteine through the conserved F or W. D genes are given only for firm matches. Not every row has a clone size; where given, it reads once, few, many or a size class.

cdr3_nt,cdr3_aa,v_call,j_call,clone_size,d_call
TGTGCCAGCTCCGGGACAGGGGGAGAGACCCAGTACTTC,CASSGTGGETQYF,TRBV2,TRBJ2-5,.,TRBD1
TGTGCCAGCAGCTTACGCAGGGAAGGGTACGAGCAGTACTTC,CASSLRREGYEQYF,TRBV7-9,TRBJ2-7,.,.
TGTGCCAGTAAAGGGGGATATAGCAATCAGCCCCAGCATTTT,CASKGGYSNQPQHF,TRBV19,TRBJ1-5,.,.
TGTGCCAGTAGTTTCAGGGGGCAATGGGACATTCAGTACTTC,CASSFRGQWDIQYF,TRBV19,TRBJ2-4,.,TRBD1
TGCAGTGCCCCCCTTAACGGGGAGCTGTTTTTT,CSAPLNGELFF,TRBV20-1,TRBJ2-2,.,.
TGTGCCAGCAGTTTTAGAGGAGGCAGGGGGATCAATCAGCCCCAGCATTTT,CASSFRGGRGINQPQHF,TRBV28,TRBJ1-5,.,TRBD1
TGCGCCAGCAGCCCGGGACAGGGTACCACTGAAGCTTTCTTT,CASSPGQGTTEAFF,TRBV4-1,TRBJ1-1,.,TRBD1
TGCAGCACAGATACTAGGCGGGACTACTCCTACAATGAGCAGTTCTTC,CSTDTRRDYSYNEQFF,TRBV29-1,TRBJ2-1,once,TRBD2
TGTGCCAGCAACTATATTAGGGAGCCAAAAACCGGGGAGCTGTTTTTT,CASNYIREPKTGELFF,TRBV2,TRBJ2-2,.,.
TGTGCCAGCAGCTTAGTTGCGGGGACGTACACCGGGGAGCTGTTTTTT,CASSLVAGTYTGELFF,TRBV7-2,TRBJ2-2,once,.
TGTGCCAGCAGTCAGGGGGCGCCCCCAGATACGCAGTATTTT,CASSQGAPPDTQYF,TRBV6-5,TRBJ2-3,.,TRBD1
TGTGCCAGCAGCTTAGCGGGTGGATCAGATACGCAGTATTTT,CASSLAGGSDTQYF,TRBV11-3,TRBJ2-3,.,.